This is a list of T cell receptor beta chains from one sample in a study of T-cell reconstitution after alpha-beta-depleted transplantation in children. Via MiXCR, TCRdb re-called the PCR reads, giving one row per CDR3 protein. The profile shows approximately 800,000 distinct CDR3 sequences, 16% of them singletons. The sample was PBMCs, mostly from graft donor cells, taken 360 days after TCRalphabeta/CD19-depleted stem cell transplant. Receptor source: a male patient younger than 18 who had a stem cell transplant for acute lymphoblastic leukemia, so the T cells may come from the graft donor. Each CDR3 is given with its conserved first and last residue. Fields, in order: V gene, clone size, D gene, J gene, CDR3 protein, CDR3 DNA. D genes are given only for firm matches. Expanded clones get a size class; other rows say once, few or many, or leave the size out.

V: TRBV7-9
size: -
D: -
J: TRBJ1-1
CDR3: CASSPWAGNTEAFF
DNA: TGTGCCAGCAGCCCCTGGGCGGGTAACACTGAAGCTTTCTTT

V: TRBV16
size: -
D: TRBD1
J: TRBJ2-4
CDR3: CASSQKRQGSTKNIQYF
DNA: TGTGCCAGCAGCCAAAAACGACAGGGGTCGACCAAAAACATTCAGTACTTC

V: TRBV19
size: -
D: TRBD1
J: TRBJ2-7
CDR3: CASSAGTGIYEQYF
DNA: TGTGCCAGTAGTGCCGGGACAGGGATCTACGAGCAGTACTTC

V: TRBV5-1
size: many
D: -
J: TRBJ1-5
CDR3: CASSLGGAQPQHF
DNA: TGCGCCAGCAGCTTGGGGGGGGCTCAGCCCCAGCATTTT

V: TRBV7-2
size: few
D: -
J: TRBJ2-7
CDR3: CASSLVPAYEQYF
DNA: TGTGCCAGCAGCTTAGTGCCAGCCTACGAGCAGTACTTC

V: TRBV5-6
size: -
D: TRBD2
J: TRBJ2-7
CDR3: CASSLVGTSPYEQYF
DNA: TGTGCCAGCAGCTTGGTGGGGACTAGCCCCTACGAGCAGTACTTC

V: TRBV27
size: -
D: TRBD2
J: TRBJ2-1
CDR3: CASRPSGIKNEQFF
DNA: TGTGCCAGCAGGCCTAGCGGGATAAAAAATGAGCAGTTCTTC

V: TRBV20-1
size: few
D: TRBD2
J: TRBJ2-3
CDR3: CSASIAGGADTQYF
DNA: TGCAGTGCTAGTATAGCGGGAGGCGCAGATACGCAGTATTTT

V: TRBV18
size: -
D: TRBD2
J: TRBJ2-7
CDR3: CASSGGTSGFFSYEQYF
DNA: TGTGCCAGCTCTGGCGGGACTAGCGGCTTTTTTTCCTACGAGCAGTACTTC

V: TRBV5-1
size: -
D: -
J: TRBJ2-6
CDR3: CASRARRVGERANVLTF
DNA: TGCGCCAGCAGAGCCCGAAGGGTGGGGGAAAGGGCCAACGTCCTGACTTTC

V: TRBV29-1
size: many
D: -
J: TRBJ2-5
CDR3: CSVAGGGPEETQYF
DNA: TGCAGCGTTGCAGGAGGGGGACCCGAAGAGACCCAGTACTTC

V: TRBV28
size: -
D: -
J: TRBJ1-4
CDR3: CASTGDREKLFF
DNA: TGTGCCAGCACCGGAGACCGTGAAAAACTGTTTTTT

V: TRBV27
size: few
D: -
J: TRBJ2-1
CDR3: CASSNTLSYNEQFF
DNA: TGTGCCAGCAGTAATACCTTATCCTACAATGAGCAGTTCTTC

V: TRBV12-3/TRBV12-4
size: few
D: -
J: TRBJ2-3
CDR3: CASSFGARVSTDTQYF
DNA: TGTGCCAGCAGTTTTGGTGCGCGGGTTAGCACAGATACGCAGTATTTT

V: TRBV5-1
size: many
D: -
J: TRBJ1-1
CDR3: CASSLGKATEAFF
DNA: TGCGCCAGCAGCTTGGGGAAAGCCACTGAAGCTTTCTTT

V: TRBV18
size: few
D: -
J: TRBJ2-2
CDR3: CASSPPSTNTGELFF
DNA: TGTGCCAGCTCCCCTCCCTCGACCAACACCGGGGAGCTGTTTTTT

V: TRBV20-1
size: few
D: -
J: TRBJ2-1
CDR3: CSAPGGGSYNEQFF
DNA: TGCAGTGCTCCCGGGGGAGGCTCCTACAATGAGCAGTTCTTC

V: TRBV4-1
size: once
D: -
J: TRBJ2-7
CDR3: CASSQDRAKSYEQYF
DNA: TGCGCCAGCAGCCAAGATAGGGCCAAAAGCTACGAGCAGTACTTC

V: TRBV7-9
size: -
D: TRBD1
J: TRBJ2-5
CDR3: CASSLGQGLRETQYF
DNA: TGTGCCAGCAGCTTGGGACAGGGTTTGAGAGAGACCCAGTACTTC

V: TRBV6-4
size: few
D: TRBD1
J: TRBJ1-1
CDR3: CASSQTSRIWGQGDWNTEAFF
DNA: TGTGCCAGCAGCCAGACCTCCCGCATCTGGGGACAGGGGGACTGGAACACTGAAGCTTTCTTT

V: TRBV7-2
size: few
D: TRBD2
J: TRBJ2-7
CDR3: CASSLGDYWGEQYF
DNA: TGTGCCAGCAGCCTAGGGGACTATTGGGGCGAGCAGTACTTC

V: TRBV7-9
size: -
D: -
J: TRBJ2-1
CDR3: CASSLKAAANFEQFF
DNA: TGTGCCAGCAGCTTAAAGGCGGCCGCGAACTTTGAGCAGTTCTTC

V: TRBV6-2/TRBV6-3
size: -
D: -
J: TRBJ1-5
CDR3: CASTPLGMPRIVHNSNQPQHF
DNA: TGTGCCAGCACTCCGCTTGGGATGCCGAGAATTGTTCACAATAGCAATCAGCCCCAGCATTTT

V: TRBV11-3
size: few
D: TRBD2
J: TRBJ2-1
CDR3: CASSPHFSGRGDEQFF
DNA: TGTGCCAGCAGCCCACATTTTAGCGGGAGGGGAGATGAGCAGTTCTTC

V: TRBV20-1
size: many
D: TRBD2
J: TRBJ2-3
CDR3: CSAPSSGRIWRTDTQYF
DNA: TGCAGTGCACCGTCTAGCGGGAGGATCTGGCGCACAGATACGCAGTATTTT

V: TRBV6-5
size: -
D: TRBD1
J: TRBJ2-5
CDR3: CASSYYGTGGIQETQYF
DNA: TGTGCCAGCAGTTATTATGGGACAGGGGGCATCCAAGAGACCCAGTACTTC

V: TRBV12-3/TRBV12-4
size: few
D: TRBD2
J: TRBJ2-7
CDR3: CASRGTSGRTEQYF
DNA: TGTGCCAGCAGAGGGACTAGCGGGAGGACAGAGCAGTACTTC

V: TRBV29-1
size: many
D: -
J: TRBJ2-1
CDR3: CSALGHQSYNEQFF
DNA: TGCAGCGCCTTGGGACACCAGTCCTACAATGAGCAGTTCTTC

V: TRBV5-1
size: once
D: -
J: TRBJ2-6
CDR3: CASSRDGGPGANVLTF
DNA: TGCGCCAGCAGCCGGGATGGGGGGCCTGGGGCCAACGTCCTGACTTTC

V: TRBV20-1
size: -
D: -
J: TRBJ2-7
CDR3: CSARVSRLVGFDEQYF
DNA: TGCAGTGCTAGAGTTTCCCGCCTGGTGGGGTTTGACGAGCAGTACTTC

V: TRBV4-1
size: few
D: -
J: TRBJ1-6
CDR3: CASSQETQVGPLHF
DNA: TGCGCCAGCAGCCAAGAAACCCAAGTCGGACCCCTCCACTTT

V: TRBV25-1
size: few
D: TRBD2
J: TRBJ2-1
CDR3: CASSGGTSDSNEQFF
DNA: TGTGCCAGCAGTGGAGGGACTAGCGACTCAAATGAGCAGTTCTTC

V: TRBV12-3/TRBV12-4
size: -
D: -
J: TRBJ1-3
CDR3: CASSSNRVHSGNTIYF
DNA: TGTGCCAGCAGTTCCAACAGGGTCCACTCTGGAAACACCATATATTTT

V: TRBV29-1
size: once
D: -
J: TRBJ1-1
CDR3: CSVVRKKVGTEAFF
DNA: TGCAGCGTTGTAAGGAAAAAGGTGGGGACTGAAGCTTTCTTT

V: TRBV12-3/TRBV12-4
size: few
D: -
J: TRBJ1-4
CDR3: CASSLRDGGNEKLFF
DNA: TGTGCCAGCAGTTTACGGGACGGAGGAAATGAAAAACTGTTTTTT

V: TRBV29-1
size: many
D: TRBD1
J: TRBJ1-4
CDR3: CSVWTGVEKLFF
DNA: TGCAGCGTCTGGACAGGTGTTGAAAAACTGTTTTTT

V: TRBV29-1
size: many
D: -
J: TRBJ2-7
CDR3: CSVGDFSSYEQYF
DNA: TGCAGCGTGGGGGACTTCAGCTCCTACGAGCAGTACTTC

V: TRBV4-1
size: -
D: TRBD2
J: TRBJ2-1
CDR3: CASSQLAGGSGEQFF
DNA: TGCGCCAGCAGCCAACTAGCGGGAGGGTCAGGTGAGCAGTTCTTC

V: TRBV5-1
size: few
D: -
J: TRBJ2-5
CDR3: CASSLGYRQETQYF
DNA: TGCGCCAGCAGCTTGGGGTACCGCCAGGAGACCCAATACTTC

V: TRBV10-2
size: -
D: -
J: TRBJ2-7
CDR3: CASSRLTGPFSEQYF
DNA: TGCGCCAGCAGCCGCCTAACTGGACCTTTCTCCGAGCAGTACTTC

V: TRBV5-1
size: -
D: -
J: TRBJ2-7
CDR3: CASSAYPGVGEDEQYF
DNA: TGCGCCAGCAGCGCTTACCCCGGGGTGGGGGAGGACGAGCAGTACTTC